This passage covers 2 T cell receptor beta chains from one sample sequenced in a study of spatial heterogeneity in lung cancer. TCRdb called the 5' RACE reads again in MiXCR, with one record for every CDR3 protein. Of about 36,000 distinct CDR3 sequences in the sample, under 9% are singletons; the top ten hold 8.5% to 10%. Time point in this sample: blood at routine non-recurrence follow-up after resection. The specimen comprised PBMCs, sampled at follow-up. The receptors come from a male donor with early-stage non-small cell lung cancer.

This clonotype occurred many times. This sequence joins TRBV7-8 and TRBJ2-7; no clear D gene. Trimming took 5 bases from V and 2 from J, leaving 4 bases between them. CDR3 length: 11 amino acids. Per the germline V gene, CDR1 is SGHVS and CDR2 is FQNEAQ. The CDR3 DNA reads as TGTGCCAGCAGCAGCCCCTACGAGCAGTACTTC. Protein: CASSSPYEQYF.

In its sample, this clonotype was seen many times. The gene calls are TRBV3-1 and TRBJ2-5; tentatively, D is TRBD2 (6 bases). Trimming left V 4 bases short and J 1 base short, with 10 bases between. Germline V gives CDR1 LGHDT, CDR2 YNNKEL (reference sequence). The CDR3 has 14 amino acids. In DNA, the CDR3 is TGTGCCAGCAGCCCAAACGGGGGCCAAGAGACCCAGTACTTC. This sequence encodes CASSPNGGQETQYF.